Each of the 5 T cell receptor beta chains below was sequenced from the same sample in a study of blood T cell repertoires in COVID-19. The repertoire was sequenced with immunoSEQ multiplex PCR; TCRdb's copy has only in-frame clones and lacks some. The sample records 300,000 to 450,000 clones, approximately 89% being singletons. Sequencing used peripheral blood. These receptors were taken from a woman aged 60-75 years with COVID-19, enrolled during active disease.

This clone was counted only a few times. This chain links TRBV6-5 with TRBJ1-1, with TRBD1 identical over 7 bases. V shed 7 bases, J shed 4 bases, and the junction held 9 bases outside the gene matches. Germline CDR1 and CDR2: MNHEY and SVGAGI. This CDR3 region has 14 residues. In DNA, the CDR3 is TGTGCCAGCATCCGACGAGGGGGCGGCACTGAAGCTTTCTTT. Residues: CASIRRGGGTEAFF.

The CDR3 protein is CASSLGGTSPDTQYF. DNA of the CDR3: TGTGCCAGCAGCTTAGGCGGGACTAGCCCAGATACGCAGTATTTT. V gene TRBV7-3 combines with J gene TRBJ2-3; TRBD2 matches 9 bases. V gave up 2 bases and J gave up 4 bases; unmatched junction bases: 4. The CDR3 extends over 15 amino acids. Germline CDR1 reads SGHTA; CDR2 reads FQGTGA.

V gene TRBV5-1 combines with J gene TRBJ2-5, with a tentative D call TRBD2 (7 bases). CDR1 and CDR2 (germline): SGHRS, YFSETQ. Trimming left V 2 bases short and J 3 bases short, with 14 bases between. The CDR3 covers 15 residues. The CDR3 sequence is CASSLRGAKEETQYF. The CDR3 nucleotides are TGCGCCAGCAGCTTACGGGGGGCTAAGGAAGAGACCCAGTACTTC.

The rearrangement uses TRBV15 and TRBJ1-6; possibly TRBD1 for D (5 bases). The CDR3 length is 15 residues. The germline gives CDR1 LNHNV, CDR2 YYDKDF (reference sequence). Between the trimmed V and J ends, which lost 4 bases and 7 bases, there was a span of 14 bases. This CDR3 is CATSIRQTLNSPLHF. CDR3 sequence (DNA): TGTGCCACCAGCATAAGACAGACTTTGAATTCACCCCTCCACTTT.

The chain uses TRBV7-8 and TRBJ2-1; D is perhaps TRBD2 (5 bases). Trimming pared 2 bases from V and 0 bases from J, leaving 11 bases between. The germline gives CDR1 SGHVS, CDR2 FQNEAQ. This CDR3 comprises 16 residues. CDR3 loop: CASSLSVGSSYNEQFF. The DNA of the CDR3 is TGTGCCAGCAGCTTAAGCGTGGGGAGCTCCTACAATGAGCAGTTCTTC.